This TCR beta chain was found in a study of vaccination effects on CD4 cells after COVID-19. Overall study findings and caveats: Healthy vaccinees had only 1 of 255 vaccine-induced clones cross-react with common cold coronaviruses.

The CDR3 is made up of 12 amino acids. From germline, CDR1 is MNHNS and CDR2 SASEGT. Trimming removed 1 base from V and 3 bases from J, with 1 base in between. The protocol was immunoSEQ multiplex PCR, while the TCRdb copy is restricted to in-frame clones and leaves out a portion. Of about 22,000 clones in the sample, 72% were seen once. In this sample, this clone turned up a few times. As yet, its antigen is unknown. Sequencing was preceded by expansion of antigen-specific CD4+ T cells with viral peptide pools in the ViraFEST assay. Isolating CD4+ T cells followed less than 11 days of culture. Vaccine administered to participants consisted of two doses of either BNT162b2 or mRNA-1273.

The chain couples TRBV6-1 to TRBJ2-1; no clear D gene. This sample comprised CD4+ T cells from PBMCs cultured with HCoV-NL63 spike peptides, obtained after COVID-19 vaccination. The receptor's source is a human donor who received a COVID-19 vaccine. Here the CDR3 reads CASSEGYNEQFF. CDR3 coding DNA: TGTGCCAGCAGTGAAGGCTACAATGAGCAGTTCTTC.